This passage covers 21 T cell receptor beta chains from one sample sequenced in a study of blood T cell repertoires in COVID-19. Produced via immunoSEQ multiplex PCR; TCRdb's table is partial and in-frame only. The sample lists under 200,000 clones; approximately 80% were seen once. Sequencing was carried out using peripheral blood. Receptor source: a woman aged 70-85 years with COVID-19, enrolled during active disease.

This sequence joins TRBV27 and TRBJ1-5; weak D call: TRBD1 (5 bases). V dropped 3 bases and J dropped 6 bases, with 12 bases sitting between them. The germline CDR1 and CDR2 sequences are MNHEY and SMNVEV (reference sequence). The CDR3 covers 14 residues. The CDR3 DNA reads TGTGCCAGCAGTTTTCAGGGAAGGGGTCAGCCCCAGCATTTT. It yields the protein CASSFQGRGQPQHF.

The V call is TRBV25-1, the J call TRBJ1-3, with 8 bases fitting TRBD1. This CDR3 spans 14 amino acids. The V gene end was trimmed by 6 bases and the J gene end by 5 bases; junction bases not matched to a gene: 6. Germline CDR1 and CDR2: MGHDK and SYGVNS. CDR3 region: CASRETGVRNTIYF. The CDR3 DNA sequence: TGTGCCAGCAGAGAGACAGGGGTTAGAAACACCATATATTTT.

The chain couples TRBV18 to TRBJ1-5, with D unclear. Looked up from germline, CDR1 is KGHSH and CDR2 is LQKENI. V was trimmed by 3 bases and J by 7 bases, leaving 13 bases between them. The CDR3 extends over 14 amino acids. CDR3 sequence reads: CASSPSRVNQPQHF. The CDR3 DNA reads as TGTGCCAGCTCACCTTCTCGGGTCAACCAGCCCCAGCATTTT.

This clone has a handful of counts. The chain joins TRBV6-2 or TRBV6-3 to TRBJ2-2; D unresolved. Per germline, CDR1 MNHEY and CDR2 SVGEGT. The CDR3 length is 13 residues. V lost 2 bases and J lost 4, with 5 bases in between. Here the CDR3 reads CASSYLGTGELFF. The DNA of the CDR3 is TGTGCCAGCAGTTACCTAGGCACCGGGGAGCTGTTTTTT.

The chain has TRBV30 and TRBJ1-5, with D perhaps matching TRBD1 (6 bases). The V gene's germline CDR1 is GTSNPN and CDR2 SVGIG (reference sequence). The CDR3 loop spans 13 amino acids. DNA for the CDR3: TGTGCAGCGGGGGCAGATAGCAATCAGCCCCAGCATTTT. This gives the protein CAAGADSNQPQHF.

This chain joins TRBV30 and TRBJ2-3; weak D call: TRBD2 (5 bases). The CDR3 contains 12 residues. Trimming removed 4 bases from V and 3 bases from J, with 8 bases in between. Germline CDR1 reads GTSNPN; CDR2 reads SVGIG (reference sequence). The CDR3, as DNA: TGTGCCTGGACGACGGGAACAGATACGCAGTATTTT. This translates into CAWTTGTDTQYF.

The chain carries TRBV9 and TRBJ2-1, with TRBD1 as a possible D gene (7 bases). In germline, CDR1 is SGDLS, CDR2 YYNGEE. This CDR3 comprises 15 residues. V was cut by 0 bases and J by 4 bases, with 11 bases left in between. The CDR3: CASSVEPGGYNEQFF. The CDR3 DNA follows: TGTGCCAGCAGCGTAGAGCCAGGGGGGTACAATGAGCAGTTCTTC.

The chain couples TRBV5-4 to TRBJ2-3; D not certain. This CDR3 region has 13 residues. From germline, CDR1 is SGHNT and CDR2 YYREEE (reference sequence). V was clipped by 2 bases and J by 4 bases, with 8 bases between them. The DNA for the CDR3 is TGTGCCAGCAGCTTTGGGCCCCCAGATACGCAGTATTTT. Translating gives CASSFGPPDTQYF.

The J gene is TRBJ2-1, the V gene TRBV14; TRBD2 aligns across 8 bases. This CDR3 region has 18 residues. The germline gives CDR1 SGHDN, CDR2 FVKESK. With 5 bases clipped from V and 9 bases from J, the junction kept 21 bases outside the gene matches. This CDR3 reads CASSSRQMSGRIRSEQFF. CDR3 DNA sequence: TGTGCCAGCAGCTCGCGTCAGATGAGCGGGAGAATACGGAGTGAGCAGTTCTTC.

The V and J genes are TRBV19 and TRBJ2-7; tentative D call: TRBD1 (6 bases). With 3 bases removed from V and 2 bases from J, the gap between germline ends came to 11 bases. Germline V CDR1 and CDR2: LNHDA, SQIVND (reference sequence). The length of the CDR3 is 14 residues. The CDR3, as DNA: TGTGCCAGTAGTATTCGAGGGGGTCCCTACGAGCAGTACTTC. Protein: CASSIRGGPYEQYF.

V gene TRBV10-3 combines with J gene TRBJ1-1, with a possible D match to TRBD1 (5 bases). Trimming pared 3 bases from V and 1 base from J, leaving 18 bases between. The CDR3 contains 17 residues. In germline, CDR1 is ENHRY, CDR2 SYGVKD. The CDR3 protein is CAISDLGSGHPNTEAFF. CDR3 in DNA: TGTGCCATCAGTGATCTCGGAAGTGGACACCCGAACACTGAAGCTTTCTTT.

The V gene is TRBV2, the J gene TRBJ1-5; 8 bases agree with TRBD1. V trimming: 5 bases; J trimming: 1 base; junction bases outside the gene matches: 7. Germline values: CDR1 SNHLY, CDR2 FYNNEI. This CDR3 comprises 16 residues. As DNA, the CDR3 is TGTGCCAGCAGTTTTGTTCAGGGGGCGAGCAATCAGCCCCAGCATTTT. This gives the protein CASSFVQGASNQPQHF.

V usage is TRBV27 and J usage is TRBJ2-1; the match to TRBD1 covers 7 bases. Looked up from germline, CDR1 is MNHEY and CDR2 is SMNVEV (reference sequence). The V segment lost 5 bases and the J segment 4 bases; nucleotides outside the gene matches: 8. CDR3 length: 15 amino acids. The CDR3 reads CASSLTGVPYNEQFF. The CDR3 nucleotides are TGTGCCAGCAGTCTTACAGGGGTACCTTACAATGAGCAGTTCTTC.

The chain joins TRBV28 to TRBJ1-2, with 12 bases lining up with TRBD1. In germline, CDR1 is MDHEN, CDR2 SYDVKM. Trimming cost V 8 bases and J 8 bases; bases outside gene matches: 9. The CDR3 runs to 14 residues. CDR3 amino acids: CASCWGQGAGGYTF. The CDR3 nucleotides read TGTGCCAGCTGTTGGGGACAGGGGGCAGGGGGCTACACCTTC.

This chain connects TRBV6-5 to TRBJ1-2; unclear D gene. Trimming stripped 6 bases from V and 2 bases from J, with 4 bases between. In germline, CDR1 is MNHEY, CDR2 SVGAGI. The CDR3 sequence is 11 residues long. CDR3 nucleotides: TGTGCCAGCAGGTTAAACTATGGCTACACCTTC. Protein: CASRLNYGYTF.

The chain has TRBV6-1 and TRBJ1-2; D unclear. The V end lost 3 bases, the J end lost 4 bases, and 15 bases lay between the germline ends. This CDR3 is 15 amino acids long. Germline-derived CDR1 and CDR2 are MNHNS and SASEGT. In nucleotides, the CDR3 is TGTGCCAGCAGTGATTCCACTCAGACAATCTATGGCTACACCTTC. Protein: CASSDSTQTIYGYTF.

The CDR3 nucleotides read TGTGCCAGCAGTCTCCTTCAGGTAGGGGACACTGAAGCTTTCTTT. Amino acid sequence: CASSLLQVGDTEAFF. The chain has TRBV28 and TRBJ1-1; D may be TRBD1 (5 bases). Germline CDR1 and CDR2: MDHEN and SYDVKM. With 5 bases removed from V and 3 bases from J, the gap between germline ends came to 16 bases. The CDR3 extends over 15 amino acids.

The chain links TRBV27 to TRBJ2-6; D gene unclear. This CDR3 comprises 14 residues. V lost 5 bases and J 0 bases, leaving 5 bases between the germline ends. The germline V gene encodes CDR1 MNHEY and CDR2 SMNVEV (reference sequence). This chain's CDR3 is CASSPLSGANVLTF. The CDR3 nucleotides read TGTGCCAGCAGTCCACTCTCTGGGGCCAACGTCCTGACTTTC.

J is TRBJ1-1 and V is TRBV19; D remains ambiguous. The ends were cut back, 3 bases at V and 1 base at J, with 6 bases in the middle. Germline values: CDR1 LNHDA, CDR2 SQIVND (reference sequence). The CDR3 contains 13 residues. The CDR3 is CASSMSGNTEAFF. The DNA for the CDR3 is TGTGCCAGTAGTATGTCAGGGAACACTGAAGCTTTCTTT. Full variable domain (remainder filled in from reference TRBV19 and TRBJ1-1): DGGITQSPKYLFRKEGQNVTLSCEQNLNHDAMYWYRQDPGQGLRLIYYSQIVNDFQKGDIAEGYSVSREKKESFPLTVTSAQKNPTAFYLCASSMSGNTEAFFGQGTRLTVV.

V is TRBV9 and J is TRBJ2-3, with 8 bases that match TRBD1. J gave up 2 bases and V 3 bases, and 5 bases lay outside the gene matches. Per germline, CDR1 SGDLS and CDR2 YYNGEE. This CDR3 has 15 residues. The CDR3 sequence: CASSATGGFTDTQYF. The CDR3 coding sequence is TGTGCCAGCAGCGCCACAGGGGGATTCACAGATACGCAGTATTTT.

This chain joins TRBV11-2 and TRBJ1-1; tentative D call: TRBD1 (6 bases). Germline V gene data show CDR1 as SGHAT and CDR2 as FQNNGV. Trimming cost V 6 bases and J 7 bases, with 18 bases left between them. The CDR3 spans 14 residues. The CDR3 sequence is CASRLITGRDEAFF. The CDR3 region has the DNA TGTGCCAGCAGGTTAATAACAGGGAGGGATGAAGCTTTCTTT.